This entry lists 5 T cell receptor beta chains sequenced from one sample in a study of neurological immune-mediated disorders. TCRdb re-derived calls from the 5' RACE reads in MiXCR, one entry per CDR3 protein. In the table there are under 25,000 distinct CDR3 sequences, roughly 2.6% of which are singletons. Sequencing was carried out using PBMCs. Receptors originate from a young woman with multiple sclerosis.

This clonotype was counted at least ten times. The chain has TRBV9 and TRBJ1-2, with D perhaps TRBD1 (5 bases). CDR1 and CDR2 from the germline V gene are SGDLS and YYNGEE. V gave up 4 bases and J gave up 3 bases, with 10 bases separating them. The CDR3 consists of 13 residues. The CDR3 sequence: CASSPRRDYGYTF. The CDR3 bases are TGTGCCAGCAGCCCCCGCAGGGACTATGGCTACACCTTC.

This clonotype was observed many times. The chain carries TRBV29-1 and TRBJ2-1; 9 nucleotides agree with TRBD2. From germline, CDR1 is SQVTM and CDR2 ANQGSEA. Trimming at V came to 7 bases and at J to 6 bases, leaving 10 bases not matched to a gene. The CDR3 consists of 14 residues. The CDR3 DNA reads TGCAGCGCAAAGAGACTAGCGGATAGCAATGAGCAGTTCTTC. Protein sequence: CSAKRLADSNEQFF.

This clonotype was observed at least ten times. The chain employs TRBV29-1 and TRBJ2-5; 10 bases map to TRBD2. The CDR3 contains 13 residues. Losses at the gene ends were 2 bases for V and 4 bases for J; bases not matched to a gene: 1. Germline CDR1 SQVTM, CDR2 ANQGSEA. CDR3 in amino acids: CSVELAGVETQYF. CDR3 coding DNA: TGCAGCGTTGAACTAGCGGGAGTAGAGACCCAGTACTTC.

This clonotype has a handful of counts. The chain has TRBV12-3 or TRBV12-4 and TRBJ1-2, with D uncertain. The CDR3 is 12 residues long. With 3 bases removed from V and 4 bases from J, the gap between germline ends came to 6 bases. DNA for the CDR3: TGTGCCAGCAGTTTGAATGTCTATGGCTACACCTTC. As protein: CASSLNVYGYTF.

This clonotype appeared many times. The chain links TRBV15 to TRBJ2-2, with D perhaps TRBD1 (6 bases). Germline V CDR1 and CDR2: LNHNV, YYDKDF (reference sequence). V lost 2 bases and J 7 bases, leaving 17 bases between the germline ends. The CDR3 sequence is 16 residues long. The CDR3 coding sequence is TGTGCCACCAGCAGAATCGGGCAGGGGCGATACGGGGAGCTGTTTTTT. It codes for CATSRIGQGRYGELFF.